This entry lists 23 T cell receptor beta chains sequenced from one sample in a study of blood T cell repertoires in COVID-19. Some clones are missing from TCRdb's copy, which holds only in-frame ones; the method was immunoSEQ multiplex PCR. Altogether some 120,000 clones are present, 86% being singletons, with the ten largest covering roughly 5.4%. Sequencing input: peripheral blood. Receptors were obtained from a human donor in a cohort sampled during active COVID-19.

The chain is built from TRBV5-6 and TRBJ1-2; D perhaps matches TRBD1 (6 bases). The germline CDR1 and CDR2 sequences are SGHDT and YYEEEE. CDR3 length equals 13 residues. With 4 bases removed from V and 8 bases from J, the gap between germline ends came to 15 bases. The CDR3 nucleotides are TGTGCCAGCAGCAAAAAGGGAGGGACAGGCTACACCTTC. It encodes CASSKKGGTGYTF.

This clone was seen only a few times. The J gene is TRBJ1-5, the V gene TRBV18, with D unclear. V dropped 3 bases and J dropped 6 bases, with 15 bases sitting between them. The CDR3 is 15 residues long. The V gene's germline CDR1 is KGHSH and CDR2 LQKENI. The chain's CDR3 is CASSPQEDLGQPQHF. CDR3 sequence (DNA): TGTGCCAGCTCACCTCAGGAGGATCTTGGTCAGCCCCAGCATTTT.

This chain uses TRBV2 with TRBJ2-1; 15 bases fit TRBD2. This CDR3 spans 18 amino acids. The trim removed 6 bases at V and 0 bases at J, leaving 6 bases unmatched. Germline values: CDR1 SNHLY, CDR2 FYNNEI. The CDR3 nucleotides read TGTGCCAGCAGAGGACTAGCGGGAGGGCCCCGCTCCTACAATGAGCAGTTCTTC. Its translation: CASRGLAGGPRSYNEQFF.

The chain combines TRBV5-1 with TRBJ2-1, with TRBD2 identical over 13 bases. Looked up from germline, CDR1 is SGHRS and CDR2 is YFSETQ. Germline trimming cut 3 bases from V and 0 bases from J; bases unmatched to any gene: 6. The CDR3 length is 18 residues. Here the CDR3 DNA reads TGCGCCAGCAGCTCGGGGACTAGCGGGACGAGCTCCTACAATGAGCAGTTCTTC. This sequence encodes CASSSGTSGTSSYNEQFF.

The chain recombines TRBV3-1 (or the pseudogene TRBV3-2) with TRBJ1-6; D gene unclear. This CDR3 spans 15 amino acids. CDR1 and CDR2 (germline): LGHDT, YNNKEL (reference sequence). V shed 1 base and J shed 7 bases, with 11 bases lying between them. CDR3 amino acids: CASSQGSQINSPLHF. Written as DNA, the CDR3 is TGTGCCAGCAGCCAAGGTTCACAGATAAATTCACCCCTCCACTTT.

The rearrangement uses TRBV5-4 and TRBJ2-7; TRBD2 agrees at 11 bases. This CDR3 has 17 amino acids. J gave up 0 bases and V 1 base, and 6 bases lay outside the gene matches. Germline CDR1 reads SGHNT; CDR2 reads YYREEE (reference sequence). This chain's CDR3 is CASSLLLAGVYSYEQYF. CDR3 DNA sequence: TGTGCCAGCAGCTTGCTACTAGCGGGAGTCTACTCCTACGAGCAGTACTTC.

The rearrangement links TRBV7-8 to TRBJ1-1; D is undetermined. Trimming took off 5 bases at V and 4 bases at J, with 17 bases between the two ends. The germline gives CDR1 SGHVS, CDR2 FQNEAQ. The CDR3 length is 15 residues. The CDR3 DNA follows: TGTGCCAGCAGCCCATTCCAGGTAGGCGCCACTGAAGCTTTCTTT. This gives the protein CASSPFQVGATEAFF.

The sample holds a few counts of this clone. This rearrangement joins TRBV6-5 to TRBJ2-7; possible D gene TRBD2, 5 bases. The V end was cut by 2 bases, the J end by 5 bases, with 10 bases between. CDR1 is MNHEY, CDR2 SVGAGI, per germline. This CDR3 is 13 amino acids long. In nucleotides, the CDR3 is TGTGCCAGCAGTTACGCGGCTAGCAACGAGCAGTACTTC. Protein: CASSYAASNEQYF.

CDR3 coding DNA: TGTGCCATGGGGGCAGGGGGGCACTACGAGCAGTACTTC. Encoded protein: CAMGAGGHYEQYF. This sequence joins TRBV2 and TRBJ2-7, with D maybe TRBD1 (7 bases). Germline CDR1 reads SNHLY; CDR2 reads FYNNEI. This CDR3 spans 13 amino acids. V shed 10 bases and J shed 3 bases, with 16 bases lying between them.

The rearrangement uses TRBV5-1 and TRBJ1-2; D is ambiguous. V lost 3 bases, J lost 8 bases, and 14 bases lay in between. Germline assignment: CDR1 SGHRS and CDR2 YFSETQ. CDR3 size: 13 residues. CDR3 coding DNA: TGCGCCAGCAGCTCCAGCGTCCCCGGCGGCTACACCTTC. Translation gives CASSSSVPGGYTF.

The V and J genes are TRBV9 and TRBJ2-5; 8 bases are a match to TRBD1. Germline lookup yields CDR1 SGDLS and CDR2 YYNGEE. J gave up 2 bases and V 2 bases, and 5 bases lay outside the gene matches. CDR3 length: 15 residues. The CDR3 spells CASSVRDRTQETQYF. The CDR3 DNA reads as TGTGCCAGCAGCGTCCGGGACAGGACACAAGAGACCCAGTACTTC.

This chain links TRBV19 with TRBJ2-1; the D gene is possibly TRBD2 (6 bases). V was shortened by 3 bases and J by 5 bases, with 23 bases between the two germline ends. The CDR3 has 18 amino acids. Germline-derived CDR1 and CDR2 are LNHDA and SQIVND (reference sequence). CDR3 nucleotide sequence: TGTGCCAGTAGTATGGCCCGGGGTATGGGGACTCCTAACAATGAGCAGTTCTTC. Translating gives CASSMARGMGTPNNEQFF.

The V call is TRBV5-4, the J call TRBJ1-3, with 9 bases lining up with TRBD1. The V and J ends lost 3 bases and 2 bases, in that order; junction bases with no gene match: 9. This CDR3 region has 17 residues. Germline V lookup: CDR1 SGHNT, CDR2 YYREEE (reference sequence). CDR3 in amino acids: CASSSPGQGPAGNTIYF. CDR3 nucleotides: TGTGCCAGCAGCTCCCCGGGACAGGGACCGGCTGGAAACACCATATATTTT.

The V and J genes are TRBV5-1 and TRBJ1-5; 9 bases map to TRBD1. The CDR3 covers 15 residues. Germline V lookup: CDR1 SGHRS, CDR2 YFSETQ. Losses at the gene ends were 4 bases for V and 1 base for J; bases not matched to a gene: 3. CDR3 bases: TGCGCCAGCAGCCCCGGGACAGGGAGCAATCAGCCCCAGCATTTT. It encodes CASSPGTGSNQPQHF.

This chain connects TRBV19 to TRBJ2-3; no clear D. V was shortened by 10 bases and J by 0 bases, with 17 bases between the two germline ends. Germline V gene lookup returns CDR1 LNHDA and CDR2 SQIVND (reference sequence). CDR3 length: 15 amino acids. The CDR3 coding sequence is TGTGCCACCGCCCTACAGACAAGAAGCACAGATACGCAGTATTTT. Translated: CATALQTRSTDTQYF.

The CDR3 protein is CASSLGQANSGNTIYF. The CDR3, as DNA: TGTGCCAGCAGTTTGGGACAGGCGAACTCTGGAAACACCATATATTTT. This rearrangement joins TRBV6-6 to TRBJ1-3, with 8 bases that match TRBD1. This CDR3 is 16 amino acids long. The junction had 5 bases not matched to a gene; V was cut back by 4 bases and J by 0 bases. The germline V gene has CDR1 MNHNY and CDR2 SVGAGI (reference sequence).

The chain employs TRBV27 and TRBJ2-1, with 9 bases lining up with TRBD1. The junction had 14 bases not matched to a gene; V was cut back by 6 bases and J by 8 bases. This CDR3 has 16 residues. Germline values: CDR1 MNHEY, CDR2 SMNVEV (reference sequence). The CDR3 DNA follows: TGTGCCAGCAGGCCACTCGGGACAGGGAAGGCCGATGAGCAGTTCTTC. Protein: CASRPLGTGKADEQFF.

The chain links TRBV28 to TRBJ2-7; D gene unclear. The V end was cut by 6 bases, the J end by 3 bases, with 12 bases between. Germline CDR1 reads MDHEN; CDR2 reads SYDVKM. The CDR3 consists of 13 residues. The DNA for the CDR3 is TGTGCCAGCAGCTTAGTGCCCAGCTACGAGCAGTACTTC. Translating it yields CASSLVPSYEQYF.

The genes are TRBV5-6 and TRBJ2-3; weak D call: TRBD2 (5 bases). V was pared by 4 bases and J by 7 bases, with 16 bases between. The CDR3 loop spans 14 amino acids. Germline V gene sequence: CDR1 SGHDT, CDR2 YYEEEE. The CDR3 bases are TGTGCCAGCAGCCCGTTGTTGGAGGAAAATACGCAGTATTTT. Translating gives CASSPLLEENTQYF.

V gene TRBV6-5 combines with J gene TRBJ2-3, with a weak D call TRBD1 (6 bases). Germline CDR1 MNHEY, CDR2 SVGAGI. The ends were cut back, 2 bases at V and 1 base at J, with 10 bases in the middle. The CDR3 spans 15 residues. The CDR3 protein is CASSYQQGRTDTQYF. The CDR3 DNA follows: TGTGCCAGCAGTTACCAACAGGGTCGCACAGATACGCAGTATTTT.

The chain joins TRBV5-1 to TRBJ2-7; 14 bases fit TRBD2. V dropped 4 bases and J dropped 6; count of bases not matched to a gene: 9. Germline CDR1 is SGHRS and CDR2 is YFSETQ. This CDR3 is built from 16 residues. The CDR3 protein is CASSPGLAGAGTEQYF. The CDR3 DNA reads TGCGCCAGCAGCCCGGGACTAGCGGGAGCGGGGACCGAGCAGTACTTC.

The chain joins TRBV10-3 to TRBJ2-3; 9 bases line up with TRBD2. This CDR3 has 14 residues. The V segment lost 4 bases and the J segment 5 bases; nucleotides outside the gene matches: 4. Germline V gives CDR1 ENHRY, CDR2 SYGVKD. In DNA, the CDR3 is TGTGCCATCAGTGGGGGACTAGCTAGAGATACGCAGTATTTT. Its protein is CAISGGLARDTQYF.

This chain joins TRBV7-3 and TRBJ2-1; possible D gene TRBD2, 6 bases. Per germline, CDR1 SGHTA and CDR2 FQGTGA. Trimming shortened V by 1 base and J by 4 bases, and 11 bases separated the two germline ends. CDR3 length: 15 residues. CDR3 loop: CASSLSGTKYNEQFF. CDR3 nucleotides: TGTGCCAGCAGCTTAAGCGGGACCAAATACAATGAGCAGTTCTTC.